The subject of this entry is one TCR beta chain. Its target is unknown. TCRdb independently ran MiXCR on the multiplex PCR reads; one entry per CDR3 protein. The repertoire holds 150,000 to 200,000 distinct CDR3 sequences, with 30% to 35% as singletons. Axillary draining lymph nodes of breast cancer patients supplied the node samples. This sample was taken from a study of breast tumors, draining lymph nodes, adjacent tissues. Broader study findings: Tumor T cell lymph node origin was a supported hypothesis, not proven.

Germline CDR1 reads MNHEY; CDR2 reads SVGAGI. The CDR3 consists of 20 residues. V was clipped by 0 bases and J by 4 bases; unmatched bases: 17. The sample was axillary lymph node tissue. The V call is TRBV6-5, the J call TRBJ2-7, with 11 bases lining up with TRBD1. This TCR came from a female donor with breast cancer. Some clones in this sample may be carry-over from other donors' samples. The CDR3 nucleotides read TGTGCCAGCAGTTACTCCCCCGCGGACAGGGGGCGCCTCCGACTATACGAGCAGTACTTC. This codes for CASSYSPADRGRLRLYEQYF.